This TCR beta chain appears in the sequencing data of a study of blood T cell repertoires in COVID-19. At the level of the study: There were acute and convalescent COVID-19 samples, and they came from the United States, Italy and Spain. PBMCs, B-cell-depleted T cells, or T cells were the source of the cDNA or gDNA that made up the material.

Authors' processing steps: Quantification of nucleated cells was approximated via reference gene primer amplification. Measured with immunoSEQ multiplex PCR; TCRdb has only the in-frame clones, and not every one. The D gene and trimming were derived from the DNA, and the V and J assignments and clone size from that table. The sample includes approximately 22,000 clones, approximately 73% of them seen just once. CDR1 and CDR2 from the germline V gene are MGHDK and SYGVNS. This CDR3 is 12 amino acids long. Trimming cost V 4 bases and J 7 bases, with 8 bases left between them. The V gene is TRBV25-1, the J gene TRBJ2-1; tentatively, D is TRBD2 (5 bases). This clonotype was sampled from a human donor in a cohort sampled during active or convalescent COVID-19. Sequences were obtained from peripheral blood. The CDR3 sequence is CASSARGNEQFF. CDR3 nucleotide sequence: TGTGCCAGCAGTGCTAGAGGGAATGAGCAGTTCTTC.